A selection of T cell receptor beta chains follows, all from one sample in a study of identical twins. In TCRdb, the 5' RACE reads were re-called with MiXCR into one record per CDR3 protein. The data show about 530,000 distinct CDR3 sequences, with about 16% seen just once and 0.44% held by the top ten. These records were also assigned to another study, of yellow fever vaccine responses in identical twins.

The sample consisted of CD4+ T cells sorted from blood. These receptors all stem from a woman between 18 and 29 years old in good health. Each CDR3 is given with its conserved first and last residue. Each record gives: clone size, J gene, D gene, V gene, CDR3 protein, CDR3 DNA. The D gene is left open where the match is weak. The size of a clone is reported for some rows only, either as once, few or many, or as a class for expanded clones.

>NA|TRBJ2-2|TRBD2|TRBV29-1
CSVLAGGTGELFF
TGCAGCGTTTTAGCGGGAGGGACCGGGGAGCTGTTTTTT
>few|TRBJ2-1|NA|TRBV24-1
CATSDLGTWRQFF
TGTGCCACCAGTGATCTGGGGACCTGGCGGCAGTTCTTC
>few|TRBJ2-3|NA|TRBV20-1
CSAREPPTDTQYF
TGCAGTGCTAGAGAACCCCCCACAGATACGCAGTATTTT
>many|TRBJ2-1|NA|TRBV15
CATSRERSEGQFF
TGTGCCACCAGCAGAGAGAGGTCAGAAGGGCAGTTCTTC
>few|TRBJ2-1|TRBD1|TRBV20-1
CSARYRGNEQFF
TGCAGTGCTAGGTACAGGGGCAATGAGCAGTTCTTC
>NA|TRBJ2-3|TRBD1|TRBV28
CASSRTGWTDTQYF
TGTGCCAGCAGTCGGACAGGGTGGACAGATACGCAGTATTTT
>NA|TRBJ2-3|TRBD1|TRBV19
CASSKGQGITDTQYF
TGTGCCAGTAGCAAGGGACAGGGAATCACAGATACGCAGTATTTT
>NA|TRBJ2-7|TRBD2|TRBV6-1
CASIQPGTNYEQYF
TGTGCCAGCATCCAACCCGGGACTAACTACGAGCAGTACTTC
>many|TRBJ2-3|TRBD2|TRBV25-1
CASSDGLAGTDTQYF
TGTGCCAGCAGTGACGGACTAGCGGGAACAGATACGCAGTATTTT
>NA|TRBJ2-3|NA|TRBV20-1
CSAMKLTDTQYF
TGCAGTGCAATGAAGTTAACAGATACGCAGTATTTT
>few|TRBJ2-5|NA|TRBV7-2
CASSPWGERWETQYF
TGTGCCAGCAGCCCCTGGGGGGAGCGGTGGGAGACCCAGTACTTC
>NA|TRBJ2-1|NA|TRBV20-1
CSATSDSGEQFF
TGCAGTGCTACCAGCGACTCGGGTGAGCAGTTCTTC
>few|TRBJ2-3|TRBD1|TRBV7-8
CASRATGASTDTQYF
TGTGCCAGCAGGGCGACAGGGGCTAGCACAGATACGCAGTATTTT
>few|TRBJ1-5|NA|TRBV12-3/TRBV12-4
CASSLDRVRSNQPQHF
TGTGCCAGCAGTTTAGACAGGGTCAGGAGCAATCAGCCCCAGCATTTT